These T cell receptor beta chains were read from a single sample in a study of T cell responses to AZD1222 COVID-19 vaccine. Using immunoSEQ multiplex PCR, the repertoire was profiled, and TCRdb retains in-frame clones only, with some absent. The table records 140,000 or so clones, 85% to 90% of them present only once. Sample: peripheral blood, taken on day 0 of AZD1222 vaccination. These TCRs come from an adult in good health. The CDR3 runs from the conserved cysteine through the conserved F or W. A D gene is named only where the DNA matches it firmly. Some rows mark clone size as missing; the rest say once, few, many or name a class of expanded clone.

TRBV6-5	TRBJ1-1	-	-	CASSTRGGREAFF	TGTGCCAGCAGTACCCGGGGCGGGAGGGAAGCTTTCTTT
TRBV28	TRBJ1-2	-	-	CASRPRPTKKANYGYTF	TGTGCCAGCAGACCGCGGCCCACCAAAAAAGCTAACTATGGCTACACCTTC
TRBV24-1	TRBJ1-1	-	-	CATRINTEAFF	TGTGCCACCAGGATTAACACTGAAGCTTTCTTT
TRBV4-1	TRBJ1-2	-	-	CASSRGPDGYTF	TGCGCCAGCAGCCGGGGCCCCGATGGCTACACCTTC
TRBV15	TRBJ1-6	-	-	CATSRDVTVNSPLHF	TGTGCCACCAGCAGAGATGTCACCGTAAATTCACCCCTCCACTTT
TRBV6-1	TRBJ1-2	-	-	CASSELIRWAAYNVYTF	TGTGCCAGCAGTGAATTAATTCGGTGGGCGGCGTATAACGTCTACACCTTC
TRBV6-5	TRBJ2-7	TRBD2	-	CASSYSTSGTEQYF	TGTGCCAGCAGTTACTCGACTAGCGGGACCGAGCAGTACTTC
TRBV7-8	TRBJ1-1	TRBD1	-	CASSLIRGYTEAFF	TGTGCCAGCAGCTTGATCAGGGGGTACACTGAAGCTTTCTTT
TRBV11-2	TRBJ2-7	TRBD2	once	CASSLDTSGRVGFEQYF	TGTGCCAGCAGCTTAGATACTAGCGGGAGGGTTGGTTTCGAGCAGTACTTC
TRBV7-2	TRBJ1-1	TRBD1	-	CASSSRTGVTEAFF	TGTGCCAGCAGCAGTAGGACAGGGGTAACTGAAGCTTTCTTT
TRBV11-2	TRBJ2-7	TRBD1	-	CASSSGTAFYEQYF	TGTGCCAGCAGCTCCGGGACAGCATTCTACGAGCAGTACTTC
TRBV5-1	TRBJ2-2	-	-	CASRGGQAFTGELFF	TGCGCCAGCAGGGGAGGACAGGCCTTCACCGGGGAGCTGTTTTTT
TRBV18	TRBJ1-2	-	few	CASSSRTQGNYGYTF	TGTGCCAGCTCATCTAGAACACAGGGAAACTATGGCTACACCTTC
TRBV4-1	TRBJ1-5	-	-	CASSSREGSNQPQHF	TGCGCCAGCAGCTCCCGTGAGGGATCGAATCAGCCCCAGCATTTT
TRBV9	TRBJ2-5	TRBD2	-	CASSVGLAEETQYF	TGTGCCAGCAGCGTGGGACTAGCGGAAGAGACCCAGTACTTC
TRBV19	TRBJ1-2	-	-	CASSIGGSFPYGYTF	TGTGCCAGTAGTATTGGCGGCTCTTTCCCTTATGGCTACACCTTC
TRBV6-5	TRBJ1-5	TRBD1	-	CASMKTGNNQPQHF	TGTGCCAGCATGAAGACAGGGAACAATCAGCCCCAGCATTTT
TRBV11-2	TRBJ2-1	-	-	CASSRDLYNEQFF	TGTGCCAGCAGCCGAGACTTATACAATGAGCAGTTCTTC
TRBV3-1/TRBV3-2	TRBJ1-1	-	-	CASRPTTGSLGMNTEAFF	TGTGCCAGCAGACCCACTACCGGGAGTTTGGGAATGAACACTGAAGCTTTCTTT
TRBV21-1	TRBJ2-2	-	once	CASSKASGMDTGELFF	TGTGCCAGCAGCAAAGCGTCGGGGATGGACACCGGGGAGCTGTTTTTT
TRBV6-5	TRBJ2-7	-	-	CASSYRQKVNEQYF	TGTGCCAGCAGTTATCGACAGAAAGTCAACGAGCAGTACTTC
TRBV28	TRBJ2-5	-	few	CASREGGGETQYF	TGTGCCAGCAGGGAGGGAGGAGGTGAGACCCAGTACTTC
TRBV19	TRBJ2-4	-	-	CASSGEDRQNIQYF	TGTGCCAGTAGTGGCGAAGACAGACAAAACATTCAGTACTTC
TRBV7-8	TRBJ1-6	TRBD1	-	CASSGWTGEKSPLHF	TGTGCCAGCAGCGGATGGACAGGGGAGAAATCACCCCTCCACTTT
TRBV10-2	TRBJ1-1	-	-	CASRERPGGNEAFF	TGCGCCAGCAGGGAGCGCCCCGGGGGCAATGAAGCTTTCTTT
TRBV15	TRBJ1-4	TRBD1	-	CATSRDRAEKLFF	TGTGCCACCAGCCGGGACAGGGCGGAAAAACTGTTTTTT
TRBV7-4	TRBJ2-5	TRBD2	-	CASSLQDGELGREAQETQYF	TGTGCCAGCAGCTTACAAGACGGGGAACTGGGGCGGGAGGCTCAAGAGACCCAGTACTTC
TRBV6-6	TRBJ1-5	TRBD1	few	CARYDRGRGNQPQHF	TGTGCCAGATATGACAGGGGTCGCGGCAATCAGCCCCAGCATTTT
TRBV27	TRBJ2-1	-	-	CASSFGHSYNEQFF	TGTGCCAGCAGTTTCGGGCACTCCTACAATGAGCAGTTCTTC
TRBV5-1	TRBJ1-4	-	-	CASSLDLVKGREKLFF	TGCGCCAGCAGCTTGGATCTGGTTAAAGGGCGTGAAAAACTGTTTTTT
TRBV27	TRBJ2-3	-	-	CASKRGSTDTQYF	TGTGCCAGCAAGAGGGGCTCCACAGATACGCAGTATTTT
TRBV2	TRBJ2-7	-	-	CASSVEGSEQYF	TGTGCCAGCAGTGTAGAGGGCTCCGAGCAGTACTTC
TRBV28	TRBJ1-4	-	-	CASSLIGGGEKLFF	TGTGCCAGCAGTTTGATAGGGGGAGGTGAAAAACTGTTTTTT
TRBV11-2	TRBJ1-2	-	-	CASSFGGLRGYTF	TGTGCCAGCAGCTTCGGGGGGCTTCGGGGCTACACCTTC
TRBV7-9	TRBJ2-7	-	-	CASSFSSIYYEQYF	TGTGCCAGCAGCTTTTCATCTATTTACTACGAGCAGTACTTC
TRBV15	TRBJ2-1	TRBD2	once	CATSRPLAGEGEQFF	TGTGCCACCAGCAGGCCTTTAGCGGGGGAGGGTGAGCAGTTCTTC
TRBV7-3	TRBJ1-1	-	-	CASSLAGVGTEAFF	TGTGCCAGCAGCTTAGCAGGGGTGGGCACTGAAGCTTTCTTT
TRBV5-8	TRBJ1-1	-	few	CASSWPYRANTEAFF	TGTGCCAGCAGCTGGCCCTACAGGGCTAACACTGAAGCTTTCTTT
TRBV29-1	TRBJ2-2	-	-	CSGRGRENTGELFF	TGCAGCGGAAGGGGGAGAGAGAACACCGGGGAGCTGTTTTTT
TRBV3-1/TRBV3-2	TRBJ2-3	-	-	CASSQGDSGSTDTQYF	TGTGCCAGCAGCCAAGGCGATAGCGGTAGCACAGATACGCAGTATTTT
TRBV5-1	TRBJ2-2	TRBD1	-	CASRGDRSTGELFF	TGCGCCAGCAGAGGGGACAGAAGCACCGGGGAGCTGTTTTTT
TRBV2	TRBJ1-1	-	once	CASSAAGRGTEAFF	TGTGCCAGCAGTGCCGCAGGACGAGGCACTGAAGCTTTCTTT
TRBV7-2	TRBJ2-3	-	-	CASSSRTGGTDTQYF	TGTGCCAGCAGCTCCCGAACAGGAGGCACAGATACGCAGTATTTT
TRBV9	TRBJ1-1	-	-	CASSVRQASAEAFF	TGTGCCAGCAGCGTAAGGCAGGCAAGCGCTGAAGCTTTCTTT
TRBV12-5	TRBJ1-2	-	-	CASGLDMDYGYTF	TGTGCTAGTGGTCTGGACATGGACTATGGCTACACCTTC
TRBV6-5	TRBJ2-1	TRBD2	-	CASSYSIAGGPNEQFF	TGTGCCAGCAGTTACTCAATAGCGGGGGGGCCAAATGAGCAGTTCTTC
TRBV5-5	TRBJ1-5	-	-	CASSLDQGSNQPQHF	TGTGCCAGCAGCTTGGACCAGGGAAGCAATCAGCCCCAGCATTTT
TRBV18	TRBJ1-1	-	once	CASRWGDTEAFF	TGTGCCAGCCGATGGGGGGACACTGAAGCTTTCTTT
TRBV10-3	TRBJ1-3	-	-	CAIRGEGPAKNSGNTIYF	TGTGCCATCAGAGGGGAAGGGCCAGCGAAGAATTCTGGAAACACCATATATTTT
TRBV4-1	TRBJ1-2	TRBD1	-	CASSSPGTGNYGYTF	TGCGCCAGCAGCTCACCCGGGACAGGGAACTATGGCTACACCTTC
TRBV6-7	TRBJ1-6	-	-	CASSYSVREGDSPLHF	TGTGCCAGCAGTTACTCGGTCAGGGAAGGCGATTCACCCCTCCACTTT
TRBV12-3/TRBV12-4	TRBJ2-3	-	-	CASNRVARDTQYF	TGTGCCAGCAATAGAGTAGCTCGGGATACGCAGTATTTT
TRBV6-1	TRBJ1-4	-	-	CASSEVGGPGLRLFF	TGTGCCAGCAGTGAAGTTGGTGGGCCCGGATTGAGACTGTTTTTT
TRBV19	TRBJ1-5	-	-	CASSIGTEGFQPQHF	TGTGCCAGTAGTATTGGAACGGAGGGATTTCAGCCCCAGCATTTT
TRBV19	TRBJ2-3	TRBD2	-	CATTSGITTDTQYF	TGTGCCACCACCAGCGGGATCACCACAGATACGCAGTATTTT